This T cell receptor beta chain was observed in a study of T cell responses to AZD1222 COVID-19 vaccine. Study results and limitations: A reported finding is that nearly half of spike-specific TCRs target unmutated variant regions. The repertoires were collected only after the peak T cell response. Most donors were white British, females outnumbered males, and clonal diversity was possibly underestimated. At study baseline, merely six AZD1222 recipients were seropositive.

Germline V CDR1 and CDR2: MNHNS, SASEGT. The CDR3 extends over 14 amino acids. The V segment lost 0 bases and the J segment 6 bases; nucleotides outside the gene matches: 2. As for this clone: Antigen: not known.

The method was immunoSEQ multiplex PCR; TCRdb's version includes in-frame clones alone and lacks a portion of them. Among around 84,000 clones listed, 92% were seen once. The sequencing here drew on peripheral blood, taken on day 0 of MenACWY control vaccination. The sequence was obtained from an adult in good health. The chain has TRBV6-1 and TRBJ2-7, with TRBD1 matching over 10 bases. The CDR3: CASSEAGQGIEQYF. Here the CDR3 DNA reads TGTGCCAGCAGTGAAGCGGGACAGGGGATCGAGCAGTACTTC.